This TCR beta chain is drawn from a study of T-cell reconstitution after alpha-beta-depleted transplantation in children. Preparation of the TCRbeta library involved a method that used unique molecular identifiers. TCRdb reprocessed the PCR reads with MiXCR, giving one entry per CDR3 protein. Of 300,000 to 400,000 distinct CDR3 sequences listed, roughly 15% are singletons. This clonotype was picked up many times. CDR3 length equals 14 residues. Between the trimmed V and J ends, which lost 2 bases and 5 bases, there was a span of 13 bases. Germline-derived CDR1 and CDR2 are ENHRY and SYGVKD. The sequence came from a human donor who donated a stem cell graft to a child with Fanconi anemia. Sequenced here: PBMCs, sampled from the stem cell graft. V is TRBV10-3 and J is TRBJ2-7; D ambiguous. The CDR3 DNA sequence: TGTGCCATCAGTGAGCATAAAGGGTTGGACGAGCAGTACTTC. It yields the protein CAISEHKGLDEQYF.